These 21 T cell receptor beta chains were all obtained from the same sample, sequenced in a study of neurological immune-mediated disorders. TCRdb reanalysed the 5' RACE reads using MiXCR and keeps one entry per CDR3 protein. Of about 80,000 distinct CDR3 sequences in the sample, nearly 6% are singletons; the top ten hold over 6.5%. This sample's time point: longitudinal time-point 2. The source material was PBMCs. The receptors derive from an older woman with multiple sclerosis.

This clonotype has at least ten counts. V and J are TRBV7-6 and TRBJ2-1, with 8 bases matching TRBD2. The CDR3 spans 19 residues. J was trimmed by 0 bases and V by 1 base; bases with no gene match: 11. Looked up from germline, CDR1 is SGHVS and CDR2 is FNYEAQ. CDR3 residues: CASSLVPGGGLSSYNEQFF. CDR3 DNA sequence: TGTGCCAGCAGCTTAGTTCCGGGCGGGGGGCTAAGCTCCTACAATGAGCAGTTCTTC. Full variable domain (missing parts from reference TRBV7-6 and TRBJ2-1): GAGVSQSPRYKVTKRGQDVALRCDPISGHVSLYWYRQALGQGPEFLTYFNYEAQQDKSGLPNDRFSAERPEGSISTLTIQRTEQRDSAMYRCASSLVPGGGLSSYNEQFFGPGTRLTVL.

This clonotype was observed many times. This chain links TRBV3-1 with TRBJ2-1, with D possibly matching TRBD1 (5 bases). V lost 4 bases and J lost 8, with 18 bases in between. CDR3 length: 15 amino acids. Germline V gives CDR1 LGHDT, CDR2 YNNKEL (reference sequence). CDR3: CASSLGRGRRDEQFF. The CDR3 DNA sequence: TGTGCCAGCAGCCTTGGTAGGGGCAGAAGGGATGAGCAGTTCTTC.

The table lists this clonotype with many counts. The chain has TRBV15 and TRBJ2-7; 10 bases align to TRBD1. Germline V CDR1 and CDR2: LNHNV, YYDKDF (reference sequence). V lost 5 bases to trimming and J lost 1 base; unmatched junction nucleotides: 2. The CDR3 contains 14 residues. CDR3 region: CATSRDRGSYEQYF. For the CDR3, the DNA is TGTGCCACCAGCCGGGACAGGGGTTCCTACGAGCAGTACTTC.

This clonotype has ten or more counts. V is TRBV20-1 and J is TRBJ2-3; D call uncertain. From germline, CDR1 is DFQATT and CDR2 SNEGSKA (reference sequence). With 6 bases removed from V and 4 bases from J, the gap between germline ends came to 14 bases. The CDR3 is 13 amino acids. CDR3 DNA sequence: TGCAGTGCCCACCTGGGTACCCCAGATACGCAGTATTTT. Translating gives CSAHLGTPDTQYF.

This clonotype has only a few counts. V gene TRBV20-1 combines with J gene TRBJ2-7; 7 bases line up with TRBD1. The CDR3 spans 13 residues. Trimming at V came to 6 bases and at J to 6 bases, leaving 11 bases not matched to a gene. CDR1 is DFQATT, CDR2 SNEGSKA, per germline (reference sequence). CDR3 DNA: TGCAGTGCCGCCGCCTACGACAGGGCCGAGCAGTACTTC. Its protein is CSAAAYDRAEQYF.

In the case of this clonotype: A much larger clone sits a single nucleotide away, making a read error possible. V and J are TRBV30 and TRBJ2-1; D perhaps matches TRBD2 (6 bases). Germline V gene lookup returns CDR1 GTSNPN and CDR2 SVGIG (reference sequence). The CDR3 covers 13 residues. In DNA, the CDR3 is TGTGCCCGGAGTACAGCGGGCTACAGCCCCCAGTTCTTC. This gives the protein CARSTAGYSPQFF.

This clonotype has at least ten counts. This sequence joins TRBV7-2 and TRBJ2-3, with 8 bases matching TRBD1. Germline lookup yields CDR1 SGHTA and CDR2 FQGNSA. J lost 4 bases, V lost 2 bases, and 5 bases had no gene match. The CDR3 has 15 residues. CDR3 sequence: CASSLNRGLADTQYF. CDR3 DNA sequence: TGTGCCAGCAGCTTAAACAGGGGGTTGGCAGATACGCAGTATTTT.

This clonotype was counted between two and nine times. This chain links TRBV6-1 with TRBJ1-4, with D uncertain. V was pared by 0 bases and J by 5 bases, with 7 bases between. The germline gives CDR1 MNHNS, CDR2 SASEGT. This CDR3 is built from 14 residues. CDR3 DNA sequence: TGTGCCAGCAGTGAAGCGTGGGGAAATGAAAAACTGTTTTTT. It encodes CASSEAWGNEKLFF.

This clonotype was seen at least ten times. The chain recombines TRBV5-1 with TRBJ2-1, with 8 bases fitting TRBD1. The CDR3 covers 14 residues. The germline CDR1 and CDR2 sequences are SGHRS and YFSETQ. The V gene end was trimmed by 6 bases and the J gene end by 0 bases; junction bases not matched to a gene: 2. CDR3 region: CASTGTGSYNEQFF. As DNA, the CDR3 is TGCGCCAGCACCGGGACAGGCTCCTACAATGAGCAGTTCTTC. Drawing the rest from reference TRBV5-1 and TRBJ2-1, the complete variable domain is KAGVTQTPRYLIKTRGQQVTLSCSPISGHRSVSWYQQTPGQGLQFLFEYFSETQRNKGNFPGRFSGRQFSNSRSEMNVSTLELGDSALYLCASTGTGSYNEQFFGPGTRLTVL.

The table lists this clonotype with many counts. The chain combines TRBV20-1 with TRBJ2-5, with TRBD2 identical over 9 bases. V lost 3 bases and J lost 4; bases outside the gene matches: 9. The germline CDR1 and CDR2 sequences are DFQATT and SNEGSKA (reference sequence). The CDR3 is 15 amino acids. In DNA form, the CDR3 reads TGCAGTGCTAGCCCCGTCGGCGGGGGGGCAGAGACCCAGTACTTC. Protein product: CSASPVGGGAETQYF.

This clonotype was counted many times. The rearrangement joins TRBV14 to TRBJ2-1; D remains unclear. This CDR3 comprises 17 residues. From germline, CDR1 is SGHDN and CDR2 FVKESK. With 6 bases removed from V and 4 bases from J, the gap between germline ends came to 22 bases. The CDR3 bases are TGTGCCAGCAGTCCAAATTTCGGTCAAAATGGGTACAATGAGCAGTTCTTC. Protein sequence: CASSPNFGQNGYNEQFF.

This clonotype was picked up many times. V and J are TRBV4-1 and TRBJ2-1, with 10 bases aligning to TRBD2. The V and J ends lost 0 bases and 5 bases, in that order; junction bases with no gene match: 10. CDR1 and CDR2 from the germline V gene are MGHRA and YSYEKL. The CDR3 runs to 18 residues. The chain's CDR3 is CASSQDYGGTSVHNEQFF. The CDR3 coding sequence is TGCGCCAGCAGCCAAGATTACGGCGGGACTAGCGTCCACAATGAGCAGTTCTTC.

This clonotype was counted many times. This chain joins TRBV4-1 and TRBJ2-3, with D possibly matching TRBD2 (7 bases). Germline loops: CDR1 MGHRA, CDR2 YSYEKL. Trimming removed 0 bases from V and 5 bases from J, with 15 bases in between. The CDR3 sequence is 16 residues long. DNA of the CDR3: TGCGCCAGCAGCCAAGAGTTTCCGGGGGGCGGAGATACGCAGTATTTT. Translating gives CASSQEFPGGGDTQYF.

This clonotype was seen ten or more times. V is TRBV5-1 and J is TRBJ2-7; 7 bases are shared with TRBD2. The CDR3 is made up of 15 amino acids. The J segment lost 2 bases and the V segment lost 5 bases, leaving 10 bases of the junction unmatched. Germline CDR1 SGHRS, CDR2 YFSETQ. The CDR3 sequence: CASRTSGGQTYEQYF. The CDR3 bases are TGCGCCAGCAGGACCTCGGGGGGTCAAACCTACGAGCAGTACTTC.

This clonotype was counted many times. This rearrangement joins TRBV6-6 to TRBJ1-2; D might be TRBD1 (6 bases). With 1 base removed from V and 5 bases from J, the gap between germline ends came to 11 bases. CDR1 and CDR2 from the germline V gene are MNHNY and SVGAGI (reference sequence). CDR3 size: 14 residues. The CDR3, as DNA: TGTGCCAGCAGTTACTTAGACAGGACTTATGGCTACACCTTC. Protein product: CASSYLDRTYGYTF.

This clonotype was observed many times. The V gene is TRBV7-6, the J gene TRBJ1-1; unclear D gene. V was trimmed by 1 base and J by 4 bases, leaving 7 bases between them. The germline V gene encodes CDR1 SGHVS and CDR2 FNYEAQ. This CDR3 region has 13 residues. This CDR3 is CASSLGKGTEAFF. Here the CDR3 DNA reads TGTGCCAGCAGCTTAGGGAAGGGCACTGAAGCTTTCTTT.

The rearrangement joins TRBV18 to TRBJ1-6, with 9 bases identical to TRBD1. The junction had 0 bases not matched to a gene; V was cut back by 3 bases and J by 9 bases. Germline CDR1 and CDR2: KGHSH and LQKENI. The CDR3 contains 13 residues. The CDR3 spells CASSPGQGSPLHF. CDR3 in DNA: TGTGCCAGCTCACCGGGACAGGGTTCACCCCTCCACTTT.

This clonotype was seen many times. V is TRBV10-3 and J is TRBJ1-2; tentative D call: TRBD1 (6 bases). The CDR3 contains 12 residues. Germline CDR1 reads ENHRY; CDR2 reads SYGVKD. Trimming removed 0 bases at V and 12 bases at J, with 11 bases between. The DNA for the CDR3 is TGTGCCATCAGTGAGTCCGGACAGCTGGACACCTTC. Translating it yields CAISESGQLDTF.

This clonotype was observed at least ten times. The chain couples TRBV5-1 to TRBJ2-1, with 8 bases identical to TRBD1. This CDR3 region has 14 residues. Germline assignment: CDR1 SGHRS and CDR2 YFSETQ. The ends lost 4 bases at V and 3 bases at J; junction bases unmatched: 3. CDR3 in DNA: TGCGCCAGCAGCCCGGGACAGGACTACAATGAGCAGTTCTTC. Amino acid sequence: CASSPGQDYNEQFF.

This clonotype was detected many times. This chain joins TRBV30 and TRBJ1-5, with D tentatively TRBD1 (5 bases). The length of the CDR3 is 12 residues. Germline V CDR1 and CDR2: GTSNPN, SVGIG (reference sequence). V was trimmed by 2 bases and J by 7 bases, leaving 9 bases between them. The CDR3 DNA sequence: TGTGCCTGGAGTCTTAGGGGCCAGCCCCAGCATTTT. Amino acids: CAWSLRGQPQHF.

The CDR3 reads CASDGRYGYTF. Here the CDR3 DNA reads TGTGCCAGCGACGGCCGCTATGGCTACACCTTC. V usage is TRBV28 and J usage is TRBJ1-2; no reliable D call. V was clipped by 8 bases and J by 4 bases, with 8 bases between them. Germline lookup yields CDR1 MDHEN and CDR2 SYDVKM. This CDR3 comprises 11 residues.